The sequence of this TCR beta chain was determined in a study of cytomegalovirus exposure and HLA in healthy donors. The PCR had 60 Vbeta and 13 Jbeta primers. Assay used: immunoSEQ multiplex PCR; TCRdb lists only in-frame clones, some missing. This table holds 75,000 to 95,000 clones, 60% to 80% found once. The CDR3 consists of 13 residues. J lost 7 bases, V lost 2 bases, and 3 bases had no gene match. CDR1 and CDR2 (germline): MNHEY, SMNVEV (reference sequence). Donors in the study were healthy people who gave bone marrow. The chain carries TRBV27 and TRBJ2-3; 7 bases match TRBD2. The sequence came from a woman aged 30 to 39 in good health and CMV-seronegative. The sequenced sample was PBMCs. CDR3 nucleotide sequence: TGTGCCAGCAGTTTAAACGGGAGGTATACGCAGTATTTT. Translating gives CASSLNGRYTQYF.